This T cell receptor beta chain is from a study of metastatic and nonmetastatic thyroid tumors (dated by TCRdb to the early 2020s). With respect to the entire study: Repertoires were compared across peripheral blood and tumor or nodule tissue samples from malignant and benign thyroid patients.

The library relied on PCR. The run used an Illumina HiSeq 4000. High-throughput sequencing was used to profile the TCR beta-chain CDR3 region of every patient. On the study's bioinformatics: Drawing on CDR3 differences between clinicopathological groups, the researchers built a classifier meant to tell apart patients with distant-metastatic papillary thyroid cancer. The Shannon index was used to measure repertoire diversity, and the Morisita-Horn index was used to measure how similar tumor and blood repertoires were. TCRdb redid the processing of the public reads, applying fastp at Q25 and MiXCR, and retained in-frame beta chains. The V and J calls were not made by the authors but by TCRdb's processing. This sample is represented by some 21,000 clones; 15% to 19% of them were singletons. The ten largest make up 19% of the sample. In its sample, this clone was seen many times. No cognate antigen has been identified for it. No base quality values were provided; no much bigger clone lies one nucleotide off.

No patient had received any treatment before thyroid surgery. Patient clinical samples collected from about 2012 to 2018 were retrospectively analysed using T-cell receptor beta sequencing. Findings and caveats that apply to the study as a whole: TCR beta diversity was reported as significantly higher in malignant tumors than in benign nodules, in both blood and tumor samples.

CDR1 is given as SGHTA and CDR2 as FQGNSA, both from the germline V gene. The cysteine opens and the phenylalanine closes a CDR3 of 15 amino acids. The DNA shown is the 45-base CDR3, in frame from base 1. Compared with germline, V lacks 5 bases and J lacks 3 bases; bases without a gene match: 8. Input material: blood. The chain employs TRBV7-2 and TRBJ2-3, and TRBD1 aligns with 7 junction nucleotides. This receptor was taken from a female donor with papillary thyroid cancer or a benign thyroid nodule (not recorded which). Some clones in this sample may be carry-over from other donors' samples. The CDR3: CASSRIGGRTDTQYF. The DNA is TGTGCCAGCAGCAGAATAGGGGGCAGGACAGATACGCAGTATTTT.